What follows are 9 T cell receptor beta chains derived from one specimen sequenced in a study of cytomegalovirus exposure and HLA in healthy donors (TCRdb year 2017). Libraries were built with the immunoSEQ multiplex PCR assay. TCRdb holds this immuneACCESS table with in-frame rearrangements only. Some clones are missing; in checked studies, unresolved V genes explain under half, and the rest has no known cause. This sample comprises 60,000 to 70,000 clones, 85% to 90% of them detected only once. Approximately 1.5% of the sample goes to the ten largest clones. The sample consisted of PBMCs. The receptors were gathered from a woman aged 18-35 years in good health and CMV-seronegative.

The V gene is TRBV30, the J gene TRBJ1-1, with 8 bases fitting TRBD1. V dropped 1 base and J dropped 4; count of bases not matched to a gene: 8. CDR3 length: 15 amino acids. The germline V gene has CDR1 GTSNPN and CDR2 SVGIG (reference sequence). In DNA, the CDR3 is TGTGCCTGGAGTGGAACAGGGGGACTTGGCACTGAAGCTTTCTTT. Protein: CAWSGTGGLGTEAFF.

V gene TRBV7-2 combines with J gene TRBJ1-1; the D gene is possibly TRBD1 (6 bases). V was trimmed by 5 bases and J by 6 bases, leaving 16 bases between them. The length of the CDR3 is 14 residues. The germline CDR1 and CDR2 sequences are SGHTA and FQGNSA. The CDR3 sequence is CASSPRRGGAEAFF. The CDR3 coding sequence is TGTGCCAGCAGCCCCCGGAGAGGGGGTGCTGAAGCTTTCTTT.

This chain uses TRBV2 with TRBJ2-1, with 9 nucleotides matching TRBD2. CDR3 size: 14 residues. CDR1 SNHLY and CDR2 FYNNEI come from the germline V gene. V was clipped by 6 bases and J by 7 bases; unmatched bases: 7. The CDR3 region has the DNA TGTGCCAGCAGGAGGGTAGCGGGAGATAATGAGCAGTTCTTC. Protein sequence: CASRRVAGDNEQFF.

V is TRBV9 and J is TRBJ2-5, with 16 bases identical to TRBD2. The V and J ends lost 4 bases and 1 base, in that order; junction bases with no gene match: 10. This CDR3 comprises 19 residues. The germline CDR1 and CDR2 sequences are SGDLS and YYNGEE. In DNA form, the CDR3 reads TGTGCCAGCAGCCAGGGACTAGCGGGGGGGCCTCGGAGCCAAGAGACCCAGTACTTC. It is translated as CASSQGLAGGPRSQETQYF.

V and J are TRBV5-1 and TRBJ1-2; 10 bases map to TRBD1. V shed 4 bases, J shed 4 bases, and the junction held 10 bases outside the gene matches. Germline V lookup: CDR1 SGHRS, CDR2 YFSETQ. The CDR3 is made up of 16 amino acids. This chain's CDR3 is CASSIDPGQGTYGYTF. DNA for the CDR3: TGCGCCAGCAGCATCGATCCGGGACAGGGGACCTATGGCTACACCTTC.

The rearrangement uses TRBV18 and TRBJ2-7; 8 bases are a match to TRBD2. The CDR3 is 15 residues long. V lost 1 base to trimming and J lost 5 bases; unmatched junction nucleotides: 7. Germline V gene data show CDR1 as KGHSH and CDR2 as LQKENI. Here the CDR3 DNA reads TGTGCCAGCTCACCACTTCCCCGGGAGGGGGACGAGCAGTACTTC. Encoded protein: CASSPLPREGDEQYF.

The V call is TRBV7-2, the J call TRBJ2-2; the match to TRBD1 covers 11 bases. V gave up 8 bases and J gave up 5 bases; unmatched junction bases: 4. CDR1 and CDR2 (germline): SGHTA, FQGNSA. There are 14 residues in the CDR3. CDR3 DNA: TGTGCCAGCTGCCGGGACAGGGGGACCGGGGAGCTGTTTTTT. Translation gives CASCRDRGTGELFF.

V usage is TRBV27 and J usage is TRBJ1-1, with 12 bases fitting TRBD1. There are 13 residues in the CDR3. The junction had 6 bases not matched to a gene; V was cut back by 5 bases and J by 11 bases. Germline values: CDR1 MNHEY, CDR2 SMNVEV (reference sequence). CDR3 bases: TGTGCCAGCAGTGAAGGGACAGGGGGCTATGCTTTCTTT. Translated: CASSEGTGGYAFF.

The rearrangement links TRBV30 to TRBJ2-3; 10 nucleotides agree with TRBD2. Germline V gene data show CDR1 as GTSNPN and CDR2 as SVGIG (reference sequence). Trimming cost V 2 bases and J 0 bases; bases outside gene matches: 8. The CDR3 has 17 amino acids. CDR3 DNA: TGTGCCTGGAGTAGAGCCGGGACTAGCGTTAGCACAGATACGCAGTATTTT. Translated: CAWSRAGTSVSTDTQYF.